These T cell receptor beta chains were read from a single sample in a study of siplizumab effects on memory and regulatory T cells. Sequenced by immunoSEQ multiplex PCR; TCRdb stores in-frame clones only, minus some. In the table there are roughly 100,000 clones, 90% to 95% of which are singletons. The specimen was CD4+ T cells sorted from blood. Source of these receptors: a human donor in good health. The CDR3 runs from the conserved cysteine through the conserved F or W. D genes are given only for firm matches. Where a row states a size, it is once, few, many or the class of an expanded clone; other rows omit it.

18 | TRBJ1-5 | once | TRBV5-1 | TRBD1 | CASSLDPTGGGGNQPQHF | TGCGCCAGCAGCTTGGACCCGACAGGGGGAGGAGGCAATCAGCCCCAGCATTTT
13 | TRBJ1-1 | few | TRBV18 | - | CASSPSPNTEAFF | TGTGCCAGCTCTCCTAGCCCGAACACTGAAGCTTTCTTT
19 | TRBJ2-1 | - | TRBV7-2 | TRBD2 | CASSLIPFRLAGDFNEQFF | TGTGCCAGCAGCTTAATCCCATTCCGGCTAGCGGGAGACTTCAATGAGCAGTTCTTC
14 | TRBJ2-7 | - | TRBV6-5 | - | CASSYPGGIGEQYF | TGTGCCAGCAGTTACCCCGGGGGAATAGGTGAGCAGTACTTC
14 | TRBJ2-2 | - | TRBV11-3 | - | CASSSPSHTGELFF | TGTGCCAGCAGCTCCCCTAGTCACACCGGGGAGCTGTTTTTT
14 | TRBJ2-1 | - | TRBV29-1 | TRBD1 | CSGSRGQGDNEQFF | TGCAGCGGTTCCCGGGGACAGGGTGACAATGAGCAGTTCTTC
13 | TRBJ2-1 | - | TRBV19 | TRBD2 | CASRSGGTNEQFF | TGTGCCAGTAGATCGGGGGGAACCAATGAGCAGTTCTTC
24 | TRBJ2-7 | - | TRBV4-2 | TRBD2 | CASSLRGASTPILAAKVPSYEQYF | TGTGCCAGCAGCCTACGGGGCGCTTCCACTCCCATACTAGCGGCCAAGGTACCCTCCTACGAGCAGTACTTC
14 | TRBJ2-7 | - | TRBV19 | - | CASTRMADSYEQYF | TGTGCCAGTACCCGCATGGCAGACTCCTACGAGCAGTACTTC
14 | TRBJ1-2 | - | TRBV7-2 | TRBD1 | CASSLTGGKSGYTF | TGTGCCAGCAGCTTAACAGGGGGAAAGTCTGGCTACACCTTC
14 | TRBJ2-5 | - | TRBV11-2 | TRBD1 | CASSPTGGRETQYF | TGTGCCAGCAGCCCGACAGGGGGTAGGGAGACCCAGTACTTC
15 | TRBJ2-4 | - | TRBV7-2 | TRBD1 | CASSLNTGTGDHQYF | TGTGCCAGCAGCTTAAACACCGGGACAGGGGACCATCAGTACTTC
12 | TRBJ2-3 | - | TRBV7-6 | - | CASSLGPDTQYF | TGTGCCAGCAGCCTGGGACCAGATACGCAGTATTTT
15 | TRBJ2-1 | - | TRBV6-4 | - | CASTNVPGKDNEQFF | TGTGCCAGCACCAACGTACCGGGAAAGGACAATGAGCAGTTCTTC
13 | TRBJ1-2 | - | TRBV19 | - | CASNMRTNYGYTF | TGTGCCAGTAATATGAGAACTAACTATGGCTACACCTTC
11 | TRBJ1-2 | - | TRBV25-1 | - | CASSGGYGYTF | TGTGCCAGTTCCGGCGGCTATGGCTACACCTTC
12 | TRBJ1-1 | - | TRBV28 | - | CASSTSGTEAFF | TGTGCCAGCAGTACCTCCGGGACAGAAGCTTTCTTT
15 | TRBJ2-5 | - | TRBV11-2 | TRBD2 | CASSLTGTTQETQYF | TGTGCCAGCAGCTTGACCGGGACTACCCAAGAGACCCAGTACTTC
13 | TRBJ1-5 | - | TRBV19 | - | CASSITSNQPQHF | TGTGCCAGTAGTATAACAAGCAATCAGCCCCAGCATTTT
14 | TRBJ1-1 | - | TRBV7-3 | - | CASSLNAGATEAFF | TGTGCCAGCAGCTTAAATGCGGGGGCAACTGAAGCTTTCTTT
13 | TRBJ2-2 | - | TRBV18 | TRBD1 | CASSLDRAGELFF | TGTGCCAGCTCACTGGACAGGGCGGGGGAGCTGTTTTTT
15 | TRBJ1-3 | - | TRBV10-3 | TRBD1 | CAIGSGTVNGNTIYF | TGTGCCATCGGATCCGGGACAGTAAATGGAAACACCATATATTTT
14 | TRBJ1-5 | - | TRBV19 | TRBD1 | CASSRGQDYQPQHF | TGTGCCAGTAGTAGGGGACAGGATTATCAGCCCCAGCATTTT
15 | TRBJ2-3 | - | TRBV7-9 | TRBD2 | CASSLAGRSTDTQYF | TGTGCCAGCAGCCTAGCGGGAAGGAGCACAGATACGCAGTATTTT
17 | TRBJ2-5 | - | TRBV2 | TRBD2 | CASRAGLAGGPQETQYF | TGTGCCAGCAGGGCGGGACTAGCGGGAGGGCCTCAAGAGACCCAGTACTTC
14 | TRBJ1-1 | once | TRBV2 | TRBD1 | CASSLDRDDTEAFF | TGTGCCAGCAGCCTTGACAGGGACGACACTGAAGCTTTCTTT
16 | TRBJ2-5 | - | TRBV28 | TRBD2 | CASSPLAGLTGETQYF | TGTGCCAGCAGTCCTCTAGCGGGTCTCACGGGGGAGACCCAGTACTTC
15 | TRBJ1-3 | - | TRBV11-2 | - | CASSLPPSPGNTIYF | TGTGCCAGCAGCTTACCCCCAAGCCCTGGAAACACCATATATTTT
14 | TRBJ2-5 | - | TRBV19 | - | CASSISSGKETQYF | TGTGCCAGTAGTATTTCGTCAGGGAAAGAGACCCAGTACTTC
15 | TRBJ2-7 | - | TRBV7-2 | - | CASSLAVTSSYEQYF | TGTGCCAGCAGCTTAGCAGTGACGAGCTCCTACGAGCAGTACTTC
15 | TRBJ2-1 | - | TRBV7-9 | - | CASSRDASAWDEQFF | TGTGCCAGCAGCCGAGACGCGTCGGCTTGGGATGAGCAGTTCTTC
14 | TRBJ2-2 | - | TRBV27 | - | CASSLGWFAGELFF | TGTGCCAGCAGTTTAGGTTGGTTTGCTGGGGAGCTGTTTTTT
13 | TRBJ1-2 | - | TRBV30 | - | CAYDLTGGYGYTF | TGTGCCTACGACCTGACGGGAGGCTATGGCTACACCTTC
15 | TRBJ1-4 | - | TRBV30 | TRBD1 | CAWGPGGTGAEKLFF | TGTGCCTGGGGCCCAGGGGGGACAGGGGCTGAAAAACTGTTTTTT
15 | TRBJ1-1 | - | TRBV10-3 | - | CAISESELLNTEAFF | TGTGCCATCAGTGAGTCCGAACTCTTAAACACTGAAGCTTTCTTT
14 | TRBJ1-2 | - | TRBV19 | - | CASISPEFKYGYTF | TGTGCCAGTATATCGCCGGAGTTTAAGTATGGCTACACCTTC
12 | TRBJ1-2 | medium-sized | TRBV19 | - | CASSITGNGYTF | TGTGCCAGTAGTATTACAGGGAATGGCTACACCTTC
14 | TRBJ2-3 | - | TRBV5-1 | - | CASSRWGGTDTQYF | TGCGCCAGCAGCAGGTGGGGAGGAACAGATACGCAGTATTTT
14 | TRBJ1-2 | - | TRBV30 | TRBD1 | CACTSPGTGNGYTF | TGTGCCTGCACCTCACCCGGGACAGGGAACGGCTACACCTTC
12 | TRBJ2-7 | - | TRBV30 | - | CAWEQGTYEQYF | TGTGCCTGGGAACAGGGAACCTACGAGCAGTACTTC
14 | TRBJ1-3 | - | TRBV4-1 | - | CASSQVTGENTIYF | TGCGCCAGCAGCCAAGTTACCGGGGAAAACACCATATATTTT
13 | TRBJ2-5 | once | TRBV6-5 | TRBD1 | CASSRTGQETQYF | TGTGCCAGCAGTAGGACAGGCCAAGAGACCCAGTACTTC
13 | TRBJ2-3 | - | TRBV4-1 | - | CASSQQGTDTQYF | TGCGCCAGCAGCCAACAGGGGACAGATACGCAGTATTTT
15 | TRBJ2-4 | - | TRBV5-6 | TRBD1 | CASRTAGTEKNIQYF | TGTGCCAGCAGAACTGCCGGGACAGAAAAAAACATTCAGTACTTC
14 | TRBJ2-7 | - | TRBV18 | - | CASSPYRDFYEQYF | TGTGCCAGCTCACCCTACAGGGACTTCTACGAGCAGTACTTC
14 | TRBJ2-2 | - | TRBV16 | - | CASSRQANTGELFF | TGTGCCAGCAGCCGACAGGCGAACACCGGGGAGCTGTTTTTT
11 | TRBJ1-1 | - | TRBV10-1 | - | CASSDDTEAFF | TGCGCCAGCAGTGATGACACTGAAGCTTTCTTT
13 | TRBJ1-3 | - | TRBV30 | - | CASKRSSGNTIYF | TGTGCCTCAAAACGAAGCAGCGGAAACACCATATATTTT